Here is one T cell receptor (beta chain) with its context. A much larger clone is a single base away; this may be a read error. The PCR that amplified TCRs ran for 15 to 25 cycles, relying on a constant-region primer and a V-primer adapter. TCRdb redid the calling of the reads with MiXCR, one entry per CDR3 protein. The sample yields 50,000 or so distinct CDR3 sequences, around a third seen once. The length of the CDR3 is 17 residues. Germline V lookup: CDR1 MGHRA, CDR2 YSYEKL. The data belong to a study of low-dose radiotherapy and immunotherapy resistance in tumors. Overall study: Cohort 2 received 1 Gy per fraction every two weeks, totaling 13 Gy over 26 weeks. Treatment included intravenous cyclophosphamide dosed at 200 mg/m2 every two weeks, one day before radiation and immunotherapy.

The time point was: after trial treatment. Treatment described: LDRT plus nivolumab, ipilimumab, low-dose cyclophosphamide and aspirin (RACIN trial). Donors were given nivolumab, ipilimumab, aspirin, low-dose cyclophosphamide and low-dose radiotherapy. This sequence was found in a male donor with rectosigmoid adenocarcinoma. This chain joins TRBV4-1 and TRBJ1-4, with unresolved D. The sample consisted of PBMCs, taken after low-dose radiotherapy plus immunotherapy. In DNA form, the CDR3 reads TGTGCCAGCAGCCGAATAACGGGGAGCGGGCTTAATGAAAAACGGTTTTTT. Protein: CASSRITGSGLNEKRFF.